The following is a TCR beta chain sequence with its context. The antigen is undetermined. Using its own MiXCR run on the multiplex PCR reads, TCRdb lists one record per CDR3 protein. The data hold 290,000 or so distinct CDR3 sequences, with around 30% observed a single time. Breast cancer patients provided tissue from their axillary draining lymph nodes. These data are taken from a study of breast tumors, draining lymph nodes, adjacent tissues. Study results and caveats: Tumor repertoires ranked between lymph nodes and nontumor tissue in diversity, with V and J gene preferences.

The source material was axillary lymph node tissue. This receptor was obtained from a female donor with breast cancer. Some clones in this sample may be carry-over from other donors' samples.

CDR3 loop: CASRLAGGTGELFF. In nucleotides, the CDR3 is TGTGCCAGCAGGCTAGCGGGAGGCACCGGGGAGCTGTTTTTT. V and J are TRBV2 and TRBJ2-2; 11 nucleotides align to TRBD2. After removal of 6 bases from V and 4 bases from J, the junction contained 1 base not matched to a gene. CDR3 length equals 14 residues. Germline CDR1 SNHLY, CDR2 FYNNEI.